The rows below give T cell receptor beta chains drawn from one sample of a study of shared clonotypes between healthy human individuals. Profiled with immunoSEQ multiplex PCR; TCRdb holds only in-frame clones, not every one. This table holds roughly 2.2 million clones, 85% to 95% found once. Sequencing was done on a sample of naive CD4+ T cells from PBMCs. These receptors were obtained from a man aged 18 to 29 in good health. Some clones in this sample may be carry-over from other donors' samples. CDR3s include the opening cysteine and the closing phenylalanine or tryptophan. D genes are given only for firm matches. Not every row has a clone size; where given, it reads once, few, many or a size class.

d_call: NA
j_call: TRBJ2-7
v_call: TRBV5-1
clone_size: NA
cdr3_nt: TGCGCCAGCAGGCCCGGATCTCTTAGCTCCTACGAGCAGTACTTC
cdr3_aa: CASRPGSLSSYEQYF

d_call: TRBD1
j_call: TRBJ2-7
v_call: TRBV27
clone_size: NA
cdr3_nt: TGTGCCAGCAGTCAGTTAGGGGACAGGGCCTACGAGCAGTACTTC
cdr3_aa: CASSQLGDRAYEQYF

d_call: TRBD2
j_call: TRBJ2-1
v_call: TRBV19
clone_size: NA
cdr3_nt: TGTGCCAGTAGCACTTTGGGGGAGGGTCGGCATGAGCAGTTCTTC
cdr3_aa: CASSTLGEGRHEQFF

d_call: NA
j_call: TRBJ1-4
v_call: TRBV7-9
clone_size: few
cdr3_nt: TGTGCCAGCACCCTCGGGGGAGGCTATGAAAAACTGTTTTTT
cdr3_aa: CASTLGGGYEKLFF

d_call: TRBD1
j_call: TRBJ2-7
v_call: TRBV27
clone_size: NA
cdr3_nt: TGTGCCAGCAGTCCCCGCCCCCCGGGACAGGGATACGAGCAGTACTTC
cdr3_aa: CASSPRPPGQGYEQYF

d_call: TRBD1
j_call: TRBJ1-1
v_call: TRBV6-6
clone_size: NA
cdr3_nt: TGTGCCAGCAGTTACTCTGGACAGGGGGAGGCGAATGAAGCTTTCTTT
cdr3_aa: CASSYSGQGEANEAFF

d_call: TRBD1
j_call: TRBJ1-2
v_call: TRBV9
clone_size: NA
cdr3_nt: TGTGCCAGCAGCGCCCAGTATGAGGGACAGGGGCCCTTTTTTGGCTACACCTTC
cdr3_aa: CASSAQYEGQGPFFGYTF

d_call: TRBD2
j_call: TRBJ2-1
v_call: TRBV28
clone_size: NA
cdr3_nt: TGTGCCAGCCTAGCGGGAGGCCTTAGGAATGAGCAGTTCTTC
cdr3_aa: CASLAGGLRNEQFF

d_call: NA
j_call: TRBJ2-5
v_call: TRBV19
clone_size: NA
cdr3_nt: TGTGCCAGTAGAGGGGAGAGGAACGAGAAGGGTCAAGAGACCCAGTACTTC
cdr3_aa: CASRGERNEKGQETQYF

d_call: TRBD2
j_call: TRBJ2-7
v_call: TRBV10-3
clone_size: NA
cdr3_nt: TGTGCCATCAGTGAAAGCCGGGGACTAGCGGGAGCCTACGAGCAGTACTTC
cdr3_aa: CAISESRGLAGAYEQYF

d_call: NA
j_call: TRBJ2-7
v_call: TRBV5-1
clone_size: NA
cdr3_nt: TGCGCCAGCAGATGGGACTTACCTACCTACGAGCAGTACTTC
cdr3_aa: CASRWDLPTYEQYF

d_call: NA
j_call: TRBJ2-1
v_call: TRBV27
clone_size: NA
cdr3_nt: TGTGCCAGCAAGACAGGAGGTTTGGATGAGCAGTTCTTC
cdr3_aa: CASKTGGLDEQFF

d_call: TRBD2
j_call: TRBJ2-5
v_call: TRBV29-1
clone_size: NA
cdr3_nt: TGCAGCGTTGATACTTTGGCGGGAGGGCCCCAAGAGACCCAGTACTTC
cdr3_aa: CSVDTLAGGPQETQYF